The following is a TCR beta chain sequence with its context. The antigen is unknown. Here immunoSEQ multiplex PCR was the method, and the copy in TCRdb shows in-frame clones only, minus some. The profile shows over 50,000 clones, 80% to 85% of them singletons. V lost 6 bases and J lost 0; bases outside the gene matches: 7. The CDR3 length is 15 residues. CDR1 and CDR2 (germline): SQVTM, ANQGSEA. This record belongs to a study of OX40 agonist ivuxolimab in advanced cancers. Overall study findings and caveats: On average, CD8+ T cells showed a greater number of expanded clones than CD4+.

Systemic immunosuppression or autoimmune disease history was grounds to exclude patients. Sequenced here: CD4+ or CD8+ T cells sorted from blood, sampled in a trial of the OX40 agonist ivuxolimab. The TCR sequence derives from an adult with an advanced solid tumor such as melanoma, head and neck, liver or kidney cancer. The chain combines TRBV29-1 with TRBJ2-2, with TRBD1 identical over 7 bases. In DNA form, the CDR3 reads TGCAGCGTGAAGGGGGCTTTTCCGAACACCGGGGAGCTGTTTTTT. This sequence encodes CSVKGAFPNTGELFF.